This T cell receptor beta chain emerged from a study of regulatory T cells in long-lasting Graves disease. The time point is: newly diagnosed GD, antithyroid drugs for less than 3 months. The TCR library was made from RNA extracted from PBMCs. Study-wide findings and caveats: Persistent Graves' patients had lower TCR diversity than newly diagnosed ones. Fewer public clonotypes were shared by new patients (roughly 970) than by persistent patients (2,741). Possibly, accuracy suffered from the small sample size.

Details on this clonotype: Antigen: not known.

To make TCR beta libraries, researchers used iRepertoire HTBI primers and Arm-PCR of CDR3 regions. In TCRdb, the multiplex PCR reads were re-called with MiXCR into one record per CDR3 protein. Here the sample spans about 620,000 distinct CDR3 sequences, about 16% being singletons. V lost 4 bases and J lost 4; bases outside the gene matches: 9. Germline values: CDR1 LGHDT, CDR2 YNNKEL (reference sequence). CDR3 length: 16 residues. These data were likewise used in another study, on T cells in Graves' hyperthyroidism and ophthalmopathy. That study adds: The study used the HTBI primer set for a first-round RT-PCR of the TCR CDR3.

This sequence was found in a woman younger than 45 with Graves disease. Sequencing used peripheral blood mononuclear cells (PBMCs), obtained at new diagnosis, from a patient treated with antithyroid drugs. This sequence joins TRBV3-1 and TRBJ1-4, with 7 bases identical to TRBD1. CDR3 in DNA: TGTGCCAGCAGCCCCGGGACAGCGACCTTTAATGAAAAACTGTTTTTT. It is translated as CASSPGTATFNEKLFF. Full variable domain (outside the CDR3, taken from reference TRBV3-1 and TRBJ1-4): DTAVSQTPKYLVTQMGNDKSIKCEQNLGHDTMYWYKQDSKKFLKIMFSYNNKELIINETVPNRFSPKSPDKAHLNLHINSLELGDSAVYFCASSPGTATFNEKLFFGSGTQLSVL.